The present T cell receptor beta chain was sequenced within a study of response to subunit inactivated influenza vaccine. General study points: Each seasonal influenza vaccination recruits few new T cells, the authors suggested.

From the RT-PCR reads, TCRdb called clonotypes with MiXCR, one entry per CDR3 protein. The data show hundreds of thousands of distinct CDR3 sequences, 15% to 18% seen once. A few counts support this clonotype. Its matching antigen is unknown. Germline assignment: CDR1 SGHTA and CDR2 FQGNSA. The CDR3 contains 14 residues. V lost 7 bases and J lost 2; bases outside the gene matches: 6. This material consisted of PBMCs from blood, taken 11 to 12 days after vaccination. The chain employs TRBV7-2 and TRBJ2-5; TRBD1 matches at 8 bases. The receptor comes from a man in his forties or fifties who received an inactivated influenza vaccine. This CDR3 is CASTLDRAQETQYF. DNA for the CDR3: TGTGCCAGCACCTTGGACAGGGCTCAAGAGACCCAGTACTTC.